What follows are 7 T cell receptor beta chains derived from one specimen sequenced in a study of T cell repertoires in cytomegalovirus infection. TCRdb itself ran the reads through MiXCR, one entry per CDR3 protein. Among more than 500,000 distinct CDR3 sequences listed, 16% were seen once. Input material: CD8+ T cells from PBMCs. These receptors were obtained from a human donor in good health (CMV status not recorded). Some clones in this sample may be carry-over from other donors' samples.

This clonotype has only a few counts. CDR3: CASSFGGVVGTGELFF. The DNA for the CDR3 is TGTGCCAGCAGTTTTGGAGGGGTGGTGGGCACCGGGGAGCTGTTTTTT. The rearrangement uses TRBV28 and TRBJ2-2, with D tentatively TRBD2 (6 bases). The length of the CDR3 is 16 residues. Trimming removed 3 bases at V and 4 bases at J, with 15 bases between. From germline, CDR1 is MDHEN and CDR2 SYDVKM.

This clonotype was found many times. V usage is TRBV11-1 and J usage is TRBJ1-5; D call uncertain. V was trimmed by 1 base and J by 15 bases, leaving 16 bases between them. CDR1 is SGHAT and CDR2 is FQDESV in the germline V gene (reference sequence). CDR3 length: 13 residues. This chain's CDR3 is CASSLVESSLVHF. CDR3 sequence (DNA): TGTGCCAGCAGCTTAGTCGAGAGCTCCTTGGTGCATTTT.

To note about this clonotype: A much larger clone lies a single base off, so this may be a read error. The CDR3 does not close with the conserved phenylalanine or tryptophan, likely indicating a read error. V is TRBV7-4 and J is TRBJ2-7; D gene uncertain. Germline V CDR1 and CDR2: SGHVT, SQSDAQ. This CDR3 has 13 residues. V dropped 5 bases and J dropped 4 bases, with 12 bases sitting between them. The CDR3 is CASSELHEYEQYL. The CDR3 DNA reads TGTGCCAGCAGCGAGCTACATGAGTACGAGCAGTACTTA.

A note on this clonotype: Germline and junction disagree at one end, which may indicate a read error. The CDR3 spells CASSLAGVTYVQYF. CDR3 coding DNA: TGCGCCAGCAGCTTAGCGGGGGTGACCTACGTGCAGTACTTC. This sequence joins TRBV5-1 and TRBJ2-7; 8 bases are shared with TRBD2. From germline, CDR1 is SGHRS and CDR2 YFSETQ. The CDR3 runs 14 residues.

The table lists this clonotype with a few counts. The chain recombines TRBV5-1 with TRBJ2-7; a possible D gene is TRBD2 (6 bases). V was clipped by 0 bases and J by 0 bases, with 13 bases between them. CDR1 and CDR2 from the germline V gene are SGHRS and YFSETQ. The CDR3 is made up of 16 amino acids. CDR3 in DNA: TGCGCCAGCAGCTTGGAGGACTACATGAGCTCCTACGAGCAGTACTTC. Protein product: CASSLEDYMSSYEQYF.

This clonotype was found many times. The chain carries TRBV12-3 or TRBV12-4 and TRBJ2-3, with 11 positions matching TRBD2. The junction had 5 bases not matched to a gene; V was cut back by 4 bases and J by 5 bases. The CDR3 length is 15 residues. The CDR3 DNA follows: TGTGCCAGCAGTTATAGCGGGGGGGCCTTAGATACGCAGTATTTT. It encodes CASSYSGGALDTQYF.

The gene calls are TRBV27 and TRBJ1-3; D uncertain. The V and J ends lost 2 bases and 2 bases respectively, with 10 bases between them. CDR1 and CDR2 from the germline V gene are MNHEY and SMNVEV (reference sequence). This CDR3 is built from 15 residues. The CDR3, as DNA: TGTGCCAGCAGTTTACGGTATGGTCCTGGAAACACCATATATTTT. Translating it yields CASSLRYGPGNTIYF.